One and the same sample provided the 2 T cell receptor beta chains below, sequenced in a study of T cell responses to AZD1222 COVID-19 vaccine. Generated by immunoSEQ multiplex PCR, the TCRdb table keeps only in-frame clones and is missing some. The sample has more than 90,000 clones, 84% seen once. Material: peripheral blood, obtained on day 0 of AZD1222 vaccination. The source of these receptors is an adult in good health.

This clone was recorded once. This rearrangement joins TRBV15 to TRBJ1-5; 9 bases are shared with TRBD1. CDR1 and CDR2 (germline): LNHNV, YYDKDF (reference sequence). The CDR3 has 14 amino acids. The ends lost 5 bases at V and 9 bases at J; junction bases unmatched: 8. The CDR3, as DNA: TGTGCCACCAGCGGTCGGACAGGGGATTCGCCCCAGCATTTT. This encodes CATSGRTGDSPQHF. The full variable domain, with the rest looked up from reference TRBV15 and TRBJ1-5, is DAMVIQNPRYQVTQFGKPVTLSCSQTLNHNVMYWYQQKSSQAPKLLFHYYDKDFNNEADTPDNFQSRRPNTSFCFLDIRSPGLGDTAMYLCATSGRTGDSPQHFGDGTRLSIL.

The chain recombines TRBV2 with TRBJ2-7; TRBD2 aligns across 7 bases. V lost 3 bases, J lost 0 bases, and 5 bases stayed unmatched. The CDR3 contains 15 residues. Per germline, CDR1 SNHLY and CDR2 FYNNEI. CDR3 protein: CASSEPGLSSYEQYF. DNA of the CDR3: TGTGCCAGCAGTGAGCCGGGACTAAGCTCCTACGAGCAGTACTTC.